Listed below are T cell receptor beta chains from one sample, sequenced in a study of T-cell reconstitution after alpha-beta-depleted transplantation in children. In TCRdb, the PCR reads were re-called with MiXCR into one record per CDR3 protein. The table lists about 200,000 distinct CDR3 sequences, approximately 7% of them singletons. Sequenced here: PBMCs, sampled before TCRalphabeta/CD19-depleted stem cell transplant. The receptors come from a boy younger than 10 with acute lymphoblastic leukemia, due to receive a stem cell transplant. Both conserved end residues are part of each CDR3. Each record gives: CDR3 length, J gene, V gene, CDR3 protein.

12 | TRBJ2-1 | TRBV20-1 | CSATPTTNEQFF
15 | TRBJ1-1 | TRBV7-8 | CSSSLEGQLNTEAFF
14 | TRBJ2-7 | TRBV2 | CASSAGTRIAEQYF
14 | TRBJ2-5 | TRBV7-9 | CASSTGTRGETQYF
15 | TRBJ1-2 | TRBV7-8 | CASSPRDDPNYGYTF
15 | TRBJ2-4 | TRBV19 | CARVTGLLAKNIQYF
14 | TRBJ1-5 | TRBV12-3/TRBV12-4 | CASSYMNQNQPQHF
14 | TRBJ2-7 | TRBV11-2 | CASSLGPGGYEQYF
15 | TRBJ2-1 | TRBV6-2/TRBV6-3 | CASMRAGGYYNEQFF
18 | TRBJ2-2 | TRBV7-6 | CASSLARPGAANTGELFF
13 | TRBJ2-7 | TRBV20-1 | CSAPHPEVYEQYF
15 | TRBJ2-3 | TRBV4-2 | CASSQERGGPDTQYF
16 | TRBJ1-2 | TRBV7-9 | CASSLARTSQVYGYTF
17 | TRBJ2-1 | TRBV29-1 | CSVGAGTSGISYNEQFF
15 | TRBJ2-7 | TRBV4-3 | CASSQDLSGGNEQYF
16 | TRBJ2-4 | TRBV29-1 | CSVSTSGELAKNIQYF
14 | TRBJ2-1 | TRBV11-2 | CASSLTGVVDEQFF
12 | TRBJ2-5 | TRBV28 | CASSFLRETQYF
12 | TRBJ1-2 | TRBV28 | CASSYGSYGYTF